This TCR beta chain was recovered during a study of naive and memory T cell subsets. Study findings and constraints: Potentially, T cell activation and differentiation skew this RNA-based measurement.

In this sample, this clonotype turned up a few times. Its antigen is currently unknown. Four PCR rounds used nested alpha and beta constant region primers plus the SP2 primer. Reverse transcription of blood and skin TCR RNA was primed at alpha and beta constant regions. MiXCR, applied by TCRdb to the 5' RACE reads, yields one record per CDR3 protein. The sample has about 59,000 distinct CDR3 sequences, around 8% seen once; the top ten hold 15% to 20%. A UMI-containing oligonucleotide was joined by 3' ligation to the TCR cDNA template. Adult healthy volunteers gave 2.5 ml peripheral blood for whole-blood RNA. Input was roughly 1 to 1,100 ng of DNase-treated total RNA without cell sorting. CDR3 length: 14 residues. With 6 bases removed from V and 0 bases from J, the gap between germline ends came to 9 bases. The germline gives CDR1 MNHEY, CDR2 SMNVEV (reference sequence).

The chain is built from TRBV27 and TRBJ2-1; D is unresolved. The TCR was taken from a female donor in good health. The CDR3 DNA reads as TGTGCCAGCAGCCTTCAGTACTCCTACAATGAGCAGTTCTTC. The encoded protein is CASSLQYSYNEQFF.